This T cell receptor (beta chain) originates from a study of T cell repertoires in cytomegalovirus infection (dated by TCRdb to about 2019). At the level of the whole study: Donor HLA type was relevant to the analysis, as public TCR beta signatures indicated carriage of CMV infection together with the matching HLA type.

Overall results and qualifications from the work: In both this cohort and an independent roughly 330-donor cohort, the cumulative frequency of public TCR beta family members distinguished carriers of CMV infection plus the relevant HLA type. The ex vivo response was dominated by HLA-C-restricted CMV-specific TCR beta clonotypes, and the single most frequent clonotype in two of eight donors was supplied by these HLA-C-restricted clonotypes.

Sequencing relied on an Illumina HiSeq 1500. The raw public data were reprocessed by TCRdb itself: fastp quality trimming at Q25, MiXCR clonotype calling, in-frame beta chains only. Rows merge per CDR3 protein into single entries with the most common DNA and genes. The sample records 200,000 to 300,000 distinct CDR3 sequences, 9% to 15% of which are singletons. The ten top clones hold 1.6% of the sample. The V end loses 0 bases and the J end loses 7 bases, and a stretch of 12 bases separates them. Based on the germline V gene (reference sequence), the CDR1 and CDR2 sequences are LNHNV and YYDKDF. From the cysteine through the phenylalanine, the CDR3 covers 15 amino acids. Here the CDR3 DNA is all that survives: 45 bases in frame from base 1. Turning to this clonotype: Its recognized antigen is unknown. Base qualities were left out, and no much larger clone turns up one base away.

Sequenced material: PBMCs. The V and J segments used are TRBV15 and TRBJ1-4; TRBD1 is a weak D gene call, 6 bases matching. This clonotype originated in a human donor in good health (CMV status not recorded). Some clones in this sample may be carry-over from other donors' samples. The DNA is TGTGCCACCAGCAGAGATGGGGGGCCTAGTGAAAAACTGTTTTTT. Its protein reads: CATSRDGGPSEKLFF.